These T cell receptor beta chains were read from a single sample in a study of blood T cell repertoires in COVID-19. Profiling relied on immunoSEQ multiplex PCR, and the TCRdb table lists in-frame clones only, not all of them. Among roughly 300,000 clones listed, under 90% were seen once. Input material: peripheral blood. The receptors were gathered from a woman in her thirties with COVID-19, enrolled during active disease. Both conserved end residues are part of each CDR3. D genes are given only for firm matches. Rows give clone size only sometimes, using once, few, many, or a class for an expanded clone.

V gene: TRBV19; J gene: TRBJ1-1; D gene: .; clone size: .; CDR3 protein: CASTGSTPEAFF; CDR3 DNA: TGTGCCAGTACGGGGTCCACCCCTGAAGCTTTCTTT
V gene: TRBV9; J gene: TRBJ1-3; D gene: .; clone size: .; CDR3 protein: CASSPAQGPGNTIYF; CDR3 DNA: TGTGCCAGCAGCCCGGCGCAGGGGCCTGGAAACACCATATATTTT
V gene: TRBV19; J gene: TRBJ1-5; D gene: .; clone size: once; CDR3 protein: CASSISWHSNQPQHF; CDR3 DNA: TGTGCCAGTAGTATATCATGGCATTCCAATCAGCCCCAGCATTTT
V gene: TRBV21-1; J gene: TRBJ2-3; D gene: .; clone size: .; CDR3 protein: CASSPHGGTTGDTQYF; CDR3 DNA: TGTGCCAGCAGCCCGCACGGGGGAACTACTGGGGATACGCAGTATTTT
V gene: TRBV7-9; J gene: TRBJ1-6; D gene: TRBD1; clone size: few; CDR3 protein: CASSPPGQISPLHF; CDR3 DNA: TGTGCCAGCAGCCCGCCGGGACAGATTTCACCCCTCCACTTT
V gene: TRBV28; J gene: TRBJ1-2; D gene: .; clone size: .; CDR3 protein: CASSFRGAGYGYTF; CDR3 DNA: TGTGCCAGCAGTTTTCGGGGGGCGGGGTATGGCTACACCTTC
V gene: TRBV4-1; J gene: TRBJ1-6; D gene: TRBD1; clone size: .; CDR3 protein: CASSQEGGRSSYNSPLHF; CDR3 DNA: TGCGCCAGCAGCCAAGAAGGGGGCAGAAGCTCCTATAATTCACCCCTCCACTTT
V gene: TRBV28; J gene: TRBJ1-3; D gene: .; clone size: .; CDR3 protein: CASSPGSGNTIYF; CDR3 DNA: TGTGCCAGCAGCCCAGGCTCGGGAAACACCATATATTTT
V gene: TRBV24-1; J gene: TRBJ2-2; D gene: .; clone size: once; CDR3 protein: CATSDFVVGELFF; CDR3 DNA: TGTGCCACCAGTGATTTCGTCGTGGGGGAGCTGTTTTTT
V gene: TRBV18; J gene: TRBJ1-6; D gene: .; clone size: few; CDR3 protein: CASSPNGGTEYSPLHF; CDR3 DNA: TGTGCCAGCTCACCGAACGGAGGGACGGAATATTCACCCCTCCACTTT
V gene: TRBV11-3; J gene: TRBJ2-3; D gene: TRBD1; clone size: .; CDR3 protein: CASSSPLGQGPDTQYF; CDR3 DNA: TGTGCCAGCAGCTCTCCCCTGGGACAGGGACCAGATACGCAGTATTTT
V gene: TRBV15; J gene: TRBJ1-1; D gene: .; clone size: .; CDR3 protein: CATSRVKNTEAFF; CDR3 DNA: TGTGCCACCAGCAGAGTCAAGAACACTGAAGCTTTCTTT
V gene: TRBV4-1; J gene: TRBJ1-2; D gene: .; clone size: .; CDR3 protein: CASSPEGVSGTPYGYTF; CDR3 DNA: TGCGCCAGCAGCCCGGAAGGAGTCTCTGGGACACCCTATGGCTACACCTTC
V gene: TRBV10-3; J gene: TRBJ2-3; D gene: .; clone size: .; CDR3 protein: CAISLSTDTQYF; CDR3 DNA: TGTGCCATCAGCCTGAGCACAGATACGCAGTATTTT
V gene: TRBV21-1; J gene: TRBJ1-1; D gene: .; clone size: .; CDR3 protein: CASSPRDSRNTEAFF; CDR3 DNA: TGTGCCAGCAGCCCCCGGGACAGCCGGAACACTGAAGCTTTCTTT
V gene: TRBV10-3; J gene: TRBJ2-7; D gene: TRBD2; clone size: .; CDR3 protein: CAISETGLAGVSYEQYF; CDR3 DNA: TGTGCCATCAGTGAGACGGGACTAGCGGGGGTCTCCTACGAGCAGTACTTC
V gene: TRBV11-2; J gene: TRBJ2-2; D gene: .; clone size: .; CDR3 protein: CASSLAGGQGGELFF; CDR3 DNA: TGTGCCAGCAGCTTAGCAGGGGGGCAGGGCGGGGAGCTGTTTTTT
V gene: TRBV3-1/TRBV3-2; J gene: TRBJ1-5; D gene: .; clone size: .; CDR3 protein: CASSLSAGGQPQHF; CDR3 DNA: TGTGCCAGCAGTCTTTCCGCGGGTGGGCAGCCCCAGCATTTT
V gene: TRBV20-1; J gene: TRBJ1-5; D gene: .; clone size: .; CDR3 protein: CSASLGGDQPQHF; CDR3 DNA: TGCAGTGCTAGTCTAGGCGGCGATCAGCCCCAGCATTTT
V gene: TRBV30; J gene: TRBJ2-7; D gene: .; clone size: .; CDR3 protein: CAWSRHDSYEQYF; CDR3 DNA: TGTGCCTGGAGTAGACATGACTCCTACGAGCAGTACTTC
V gene: TRBV9; J gene: TRBJ1-6; D gene: TRBD1; clone size: .; CDR3 protein: CASSVRQGNSPLHF; CDR3 DNA: TGTGCCAGCAGCGTCCGACAGGGCAACTCACCCCTCCACTTT
V gene: TRBV7-8; J gene: TRBJ1-2; D gene: TRBD1; clone size: .; CDR3 protein: CASSRTGPYGYTF; CDR3 DNA: TGTGCCAGCAGCCGGACAGGCCCCTATGGCTACACCTTC
V gene: TRBV7-2; J gene: TRBJ1-1; D gene: .; clone size: .; CDR3 protein: CASSFPGLAEAFF; CDR3 DNA: TGTGCCAGCAGCTTTCCAGGCCTGGCTGAAGCTTTCTTT
V gene: TRBV7-2; J gene: TRBJ1-2; D gene: .; clone size: .; CDR3 protein: CASSLQGPKGHGYTF; CDR3 DNA: TGTGCCAGCAGCTTACAGGGGCCGAAGGGCCATGGCTACACCTTC
V gene: TRBV4-1; J gene: TRBJ2-1; D gene: TRBD2; clone size: .; CDR3 protein: CASSQDLAGHYNEQFF; CDR3 DNA: TGCGCCAGCAGCCAAGATTTAGCGGGGCACTACAATGAGCAGTTCTTC
V gene: TRBV9; J gene: TRBJ2-3; D gene: .; clone size: .; CDR3 protein: CASSLDYGTDTQYF; CDR3 DNA: TGTGCCAGCAGCCTGGACTACGGGACAGATACGCAGTATTTT
V gene: TRBV27; J gene: TRBJ1-5; D gene: .; clone size: .; CDR3 protein: CASSSRGGARNQPQHF; CDR3 DNA: TGTGCCAGCAGTTCCAGAGGGGGGGCGCGGAATCAGCCCCAGCATTTT
V gene: TRBV5-1; J gene: TRBJ2-3; D gene: TRBD1; clone size: .; CDR3 protein: CASSIAGTGVRNTQYF; CDR3 DNA: TGCGCCAGCAGCATCGCCGGGACAGGGGTAAGAAATACGCAGTATTTT
V gene: TRBV4-3; J gene: TRBJ2-2; D gene: TRBD1; clone size: .; CDR3 protein: CASSPGQQNGELFF; CDR3 DNA: TGCGCCAGCAGCCCGGGACAGCAGAACGGGGAGCTGTTTTTT
V gene: TRBV9; J gene: TRBJ2-7; D gene: TRBD1; clone size: .; CDR3 protein: CASSLRQGSSYEQYF; CDR3 DNA: TGTGCCAGCAGCTTAAGACAGGGGAGCTCCTACGAGCAGTACTTC
V gene: TRBV4-3; J gene: TRBJ1-4; D gene: TRBD1; clone size: .; CDR3 protein: CASSQHRGVTNEKLFF; CDR3 DNA: TGCGCCAGCAGCCAGCACAGGGGAGTGACTAATGAAAAACTGTTTTTT
V gene: TRBV2; J gene: TRBJ1-1; D gene: TRBD1; clone size: .; CDR3 protein: CASRTGLNTEAFF; CDR3 DNA: TGTGCCAGCAGGACAGGGTTGAACACTGAAGCTTTCTTT
V gene: TRBV29-1; J gene: TRBJ1-2; D gene: .; clone size: once; CDR3 protein: CSVAKTTGNYGYTF; CDR3 DNA: TGCAGCGTCGCCAAAACGACGGGGAACTATGGCTACACCTTC
V gene: TRBV30; J gene: TRBJ1-5; D gene: TRBD1; clone size: .; CDR3 protein: CAWDTGTGRFSNQPQHF; CDR3 DNA: TGTGCCTGGGACACCGGGACAGGGAGATTTAGTAATCAGCCCCAGCATTTT
V gene: TRBV4-1; J gene: TRBJ2-3; D gene: .; clone size: .; CDR3 protein: CASSQDLGTDTQYF; CDR3 DNA: TGCGCCAGCAGCCAAGATCTCGGCACAGATACGCAGTATTTT
V gene: TRBV27; J gene: TRBJ1-1; D gene: TRBD1; clone size: .; CDR3 protein: CASSLAGTGAEAFF; CDR3 DNA: TGTGCCAGCAGTTTGGCGGGGACAGGGGCTGAAGCTTTCTTT
V gene: TRBV18; J gene: TRBJ1-2; D gene: .; clone size: .; CDR3 protein: CASSPDSFNYGYTF; CDR3 DNA: TGTGCCAGCTCACCGGACAGTTTTAACTATGGCTACACCTTC
V gene: TRBV12-3/TRBV12-4; J gene: TRBJ1-5; D gene: .; clone size: once; CDR3 protein: CASSFQGQPQHF; CDR3 DNA: TGTGCCAGCAGTTTCCAGGGCCAGCCCCAGCATTTT
V gene: TRBV7-2; J gene: TRBJ1-4; D gene: .; clone size: .; CDR3 protein: CASSLIDSGNEKLFF; CDR3 DNA: TGTGCCAGCAGCTTAATAGATAGCGGGAATGAAAAACTGTTTTTT
V gene: TRBV11-3; J gene: TRBJ2-1; D gene: TRBD1; clone size: .; CDR3 protein: CASSLGTGPLYNEQFF; CDR3 DNA: TGTGCCAGCAGCTTAGGGACAGGACCTCTATACAATGAGCAGTTCTTC
V gene: TRBV7-2; J gene: TRBJ1-4; D gene: TRBD1; clone size: .; CDR3 protein: CASSLNRGDEKLFF; CDR3 DNA: TGTGCCAGCAGCTTAAACAGGGGGGATGAAAAACTGTTTTTT
V gene: TRBV9; J gene: TRBJ1-1; D gene: .; clone size: .; CDR3 protein: CASSVGKGRAEAFF; CDR3 DNA: TGTGCCAGCAGCGTAGGCAAGGGCAGGGCTGAAGCTTTCTTT
V gene: TRBV7-8; J gene: TRBJ2-1; D gene: TRBD1; clone size: few; CDR3 protein: CASSVDRVGNEQFF; CDR3 DNA: TGTGCCAGCAGCGTAGACAGGGTTGGCAATGAGCAGTTCTTC
V gene: TRBV3-1/TRBV3-2; J gene: TRBJ1-1; D gene: TRBD1; clone size: .; CDR3 protein: CASSHNPDRLTEAFF; CDR3 DNA: TGTGCCAGCAGCCATAACCCGGACAGGCTCACTGAAGCTTTCTTT
V gene: TRBV10-3; J gene: TRBJ1-1; D gene: .; clone size: .; CDR3 protein: CAISSTQVYAEAFF; CDR3 DNA: TGTGCCATCTCCTCAACACAGGTGTACGCTGAAGCTTTCTTT
V gene: TRBV10-3; J gene: TRBJ2-1; D gene: TRBD1; clone size: .; CDR3 protein: CAINIGQGYGNEQFF; CDR3 DNA: TGTGCCATCAATATCGGACAGGGTTACGGCAATGAGCAGTTCTTC
V gene: TRBV6-6; J gene: TRBJ2-5; D gene: TRBD2; clone size: .; CDR3 protein: CASSYGDPGLAGGKQETQYF; CDR3 DNA: TGTGCCAGCAGCTACGGGGACCCGGGACTAGCGGGGGGAAAACAAGAGACCCAGTACTTC
V gene: TRBV19; J gene: TRBJ1-3; D gene: TRBD1; clone size: .; CDR3 protein: CASRNADRGAFATIYF; CDR3 DNA: TGTGCCAGTAGGAATGCAGACAGGGGGGCGTTCGCCACCATATATTTT
V gene: TRBV6-5; J gene: TRBJ2-2; D gene: TRBD1; clone size: .; CDR3 protein: CASSRDRANTGELFF; CDR3 DNA: TGTGCCAGCAGCCGGGACAGGGCGAACACCGGGGAGCTGTTTTTT
V gene: TRBV7-9; J gene: TRBJ1-1; D gene: .; clone size: .; CDR3 protein: CASSFGVMNTEAFF; CDR3 DNA: TGTGCCAGCAGCTTCGGGGTTATGAACACTGAAGCTTTCTTT